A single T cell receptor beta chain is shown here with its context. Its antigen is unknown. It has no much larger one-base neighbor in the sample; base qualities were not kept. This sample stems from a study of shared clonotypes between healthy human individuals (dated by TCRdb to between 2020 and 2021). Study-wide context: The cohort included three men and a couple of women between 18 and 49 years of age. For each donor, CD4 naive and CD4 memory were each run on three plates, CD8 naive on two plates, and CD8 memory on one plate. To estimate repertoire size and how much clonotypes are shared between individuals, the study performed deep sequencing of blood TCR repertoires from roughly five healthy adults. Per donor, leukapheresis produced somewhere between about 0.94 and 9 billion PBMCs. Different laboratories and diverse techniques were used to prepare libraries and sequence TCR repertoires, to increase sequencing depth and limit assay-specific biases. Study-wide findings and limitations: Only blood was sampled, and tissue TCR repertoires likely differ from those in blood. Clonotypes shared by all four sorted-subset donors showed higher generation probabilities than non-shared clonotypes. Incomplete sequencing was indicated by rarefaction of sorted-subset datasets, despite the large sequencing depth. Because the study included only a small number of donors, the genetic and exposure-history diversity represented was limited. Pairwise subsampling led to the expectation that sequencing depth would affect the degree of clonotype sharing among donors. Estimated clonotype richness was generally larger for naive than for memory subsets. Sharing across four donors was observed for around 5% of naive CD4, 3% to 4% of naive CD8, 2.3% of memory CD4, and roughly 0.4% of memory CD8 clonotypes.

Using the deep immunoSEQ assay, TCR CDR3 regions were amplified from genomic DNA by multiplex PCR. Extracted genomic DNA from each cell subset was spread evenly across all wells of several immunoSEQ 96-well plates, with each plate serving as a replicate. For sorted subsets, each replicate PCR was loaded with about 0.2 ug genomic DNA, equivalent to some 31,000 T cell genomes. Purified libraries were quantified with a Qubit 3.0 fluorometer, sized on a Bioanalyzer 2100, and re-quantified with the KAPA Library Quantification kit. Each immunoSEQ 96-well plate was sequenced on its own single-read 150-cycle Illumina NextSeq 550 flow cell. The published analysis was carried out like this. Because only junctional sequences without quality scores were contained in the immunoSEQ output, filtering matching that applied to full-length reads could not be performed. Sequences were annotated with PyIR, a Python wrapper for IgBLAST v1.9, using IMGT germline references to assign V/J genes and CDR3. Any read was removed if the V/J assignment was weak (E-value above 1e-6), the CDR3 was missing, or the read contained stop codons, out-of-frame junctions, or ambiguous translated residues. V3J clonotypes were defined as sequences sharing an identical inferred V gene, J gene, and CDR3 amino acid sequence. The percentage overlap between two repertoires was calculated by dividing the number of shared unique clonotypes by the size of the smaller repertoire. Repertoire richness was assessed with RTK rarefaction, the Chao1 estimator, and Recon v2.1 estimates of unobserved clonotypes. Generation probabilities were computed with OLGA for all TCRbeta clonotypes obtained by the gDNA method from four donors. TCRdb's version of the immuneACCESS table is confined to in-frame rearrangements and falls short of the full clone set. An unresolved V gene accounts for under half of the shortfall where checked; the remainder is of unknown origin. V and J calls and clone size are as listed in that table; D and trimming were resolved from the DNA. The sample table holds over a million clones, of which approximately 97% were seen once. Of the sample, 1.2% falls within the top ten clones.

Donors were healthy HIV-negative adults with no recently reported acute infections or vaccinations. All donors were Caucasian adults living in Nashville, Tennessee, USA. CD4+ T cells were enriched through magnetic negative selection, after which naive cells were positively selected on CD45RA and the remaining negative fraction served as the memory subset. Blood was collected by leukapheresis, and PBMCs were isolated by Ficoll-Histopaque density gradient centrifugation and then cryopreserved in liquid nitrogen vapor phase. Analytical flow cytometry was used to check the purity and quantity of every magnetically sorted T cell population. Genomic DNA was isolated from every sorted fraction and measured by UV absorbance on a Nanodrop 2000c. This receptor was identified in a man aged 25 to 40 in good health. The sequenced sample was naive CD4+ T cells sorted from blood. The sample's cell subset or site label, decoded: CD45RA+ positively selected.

The nucleotide sequence reads as follows: TGTGCCAGCACGACTGGCGGAGCGGGACACAATGAGCAGTTCTTC. Its protein reads: CASTTGGAGHNEQFF. The chain is encoded by TRBV9 joined to TRBJ2-1; 7 central bases correspond to TRBD2. CDR1 and CDR2 (SGDLS, YYNGEE) derive from the germline V gene. The CDR3, cysteine through phenylalanine, is 15 amino acids long. The entry retains the CDR3 DNA only, 45 bases that are in frame from base 1. V lost 6 bases and J lost 5 bases, and the count of bases not matched to a germline gene is 11. Beyond the CDR3, the reference TRBV9 and TRBJ2-1 genes provide the residues; the full variable domain reads: DSGVTQTPKHLITATGQRVTLRCSPRSGDLSVYWYQQSLDQGLQFLIQYYNGEERAKGNILERFSAQQFPDLHSELNLSSLELGDSALYFCASTTGGAGHNEQFFGPGTRLTVL.